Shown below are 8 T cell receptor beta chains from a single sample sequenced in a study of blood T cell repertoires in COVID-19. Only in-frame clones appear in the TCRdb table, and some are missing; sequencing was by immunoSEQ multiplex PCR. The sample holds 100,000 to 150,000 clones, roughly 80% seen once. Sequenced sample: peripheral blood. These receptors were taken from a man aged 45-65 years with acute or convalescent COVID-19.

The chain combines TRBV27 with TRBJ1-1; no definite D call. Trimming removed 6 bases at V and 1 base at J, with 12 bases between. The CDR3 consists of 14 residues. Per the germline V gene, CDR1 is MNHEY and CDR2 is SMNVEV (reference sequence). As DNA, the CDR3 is TGTGCCAGCAGAATCCAACGGGGGAACACTGAAGCTTTCTTT. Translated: CASRIQRGNTEAFF.

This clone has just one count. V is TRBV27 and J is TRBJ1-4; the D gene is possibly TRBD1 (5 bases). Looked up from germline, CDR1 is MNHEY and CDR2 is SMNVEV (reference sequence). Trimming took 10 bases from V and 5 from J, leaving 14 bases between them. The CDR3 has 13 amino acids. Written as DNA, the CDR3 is TGTGCCACCCGGGGACTGCAGAATGAAAAACTGTTTTTT. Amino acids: CATRGLQNEKLFF.

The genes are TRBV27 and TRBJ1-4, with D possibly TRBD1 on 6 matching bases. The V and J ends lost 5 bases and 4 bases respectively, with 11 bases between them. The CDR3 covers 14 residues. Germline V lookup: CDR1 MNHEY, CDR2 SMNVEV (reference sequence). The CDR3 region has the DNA TGTGCCAGCAGTCTGACAGGAAATAATGAAAAACTGTTTTTT. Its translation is CASSLTGNNEKLFF.

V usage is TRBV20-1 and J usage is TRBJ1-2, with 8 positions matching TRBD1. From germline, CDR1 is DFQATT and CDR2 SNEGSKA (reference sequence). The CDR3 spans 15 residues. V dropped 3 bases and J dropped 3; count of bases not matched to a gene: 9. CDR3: CSASGSGTGHYGYTF. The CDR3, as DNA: TGCAGTGCTAGTGGATCCGGGACAGGACACTATGGCTACACCTTC.

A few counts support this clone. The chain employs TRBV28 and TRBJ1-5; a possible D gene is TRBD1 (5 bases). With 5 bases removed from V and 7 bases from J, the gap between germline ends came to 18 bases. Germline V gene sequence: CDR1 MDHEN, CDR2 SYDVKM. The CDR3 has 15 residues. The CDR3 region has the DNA TGTGCCAGCAGTCCGGCGAGGGGTGGAGGGCAGCCCCAGCATTTT. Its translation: CASSPARGGGQPQHF.

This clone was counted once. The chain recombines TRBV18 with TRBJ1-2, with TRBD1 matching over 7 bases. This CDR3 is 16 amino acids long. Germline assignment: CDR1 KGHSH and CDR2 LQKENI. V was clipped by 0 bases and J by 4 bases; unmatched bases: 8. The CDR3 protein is CASSPPSFQGVYGYTF. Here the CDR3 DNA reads TGTGCCAGCTCACCACCGTCTTTTCAGGGGGTCTATGGCTACACCTTC. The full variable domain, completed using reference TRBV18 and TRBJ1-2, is NAGVMQNPRHLVRRRGQEARLRCSPMKGHSHVYWYRQLPEEGLKFMVYLQKENIIDESGMPKERFSAEFPKEGPSILRIQQVVRGDSAAYFCASSPPSFQGVYGYTFGSGTRLTVV.

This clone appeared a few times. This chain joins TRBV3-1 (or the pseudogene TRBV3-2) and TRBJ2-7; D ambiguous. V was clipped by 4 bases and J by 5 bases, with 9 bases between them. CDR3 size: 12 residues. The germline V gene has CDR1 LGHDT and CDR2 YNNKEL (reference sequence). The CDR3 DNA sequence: TGTGCCAGCAGCCCAACAGATAACGAGCAGTACTTC. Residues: CASSPTDNEQYF.

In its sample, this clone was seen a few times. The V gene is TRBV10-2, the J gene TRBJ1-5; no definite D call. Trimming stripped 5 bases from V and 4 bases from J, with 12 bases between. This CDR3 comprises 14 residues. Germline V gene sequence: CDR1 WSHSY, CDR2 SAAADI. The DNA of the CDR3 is TGCGCCAGCAGTTCGGGAAGCGGAAATCAGCCCCAGCATTTT. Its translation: CASSSGSGNQPQHF.